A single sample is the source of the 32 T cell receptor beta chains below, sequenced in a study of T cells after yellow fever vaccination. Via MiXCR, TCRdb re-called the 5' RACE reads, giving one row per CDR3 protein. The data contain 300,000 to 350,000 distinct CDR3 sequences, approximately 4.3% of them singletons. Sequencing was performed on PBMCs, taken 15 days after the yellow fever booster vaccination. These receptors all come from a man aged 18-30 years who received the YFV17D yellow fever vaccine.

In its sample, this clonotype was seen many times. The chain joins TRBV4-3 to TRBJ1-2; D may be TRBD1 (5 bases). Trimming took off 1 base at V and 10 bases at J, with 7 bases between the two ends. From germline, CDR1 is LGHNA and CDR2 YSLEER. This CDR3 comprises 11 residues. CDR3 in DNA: TGCGCCAGCAGCCAAGGCAGGGCCTACACCTTC. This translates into CASSQGRAYTF.

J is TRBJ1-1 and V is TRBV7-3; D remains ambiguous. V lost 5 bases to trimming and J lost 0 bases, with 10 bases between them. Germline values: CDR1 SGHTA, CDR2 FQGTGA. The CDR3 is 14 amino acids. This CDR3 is CASSQSSLNTEAFF. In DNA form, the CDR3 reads TGTGCCAGCAGCCAGTCTTCTCTGAACACTGAAGCTTTCTTT.

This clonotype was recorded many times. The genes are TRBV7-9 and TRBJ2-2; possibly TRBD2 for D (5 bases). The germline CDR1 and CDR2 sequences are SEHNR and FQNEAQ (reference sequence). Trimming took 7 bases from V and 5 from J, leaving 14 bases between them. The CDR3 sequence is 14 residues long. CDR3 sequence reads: CASTRRRGTGELFF. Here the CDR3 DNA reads TGTGCCAGCACCCGACGTCGGGGTACCGGGGAGCTGTTTTTT.

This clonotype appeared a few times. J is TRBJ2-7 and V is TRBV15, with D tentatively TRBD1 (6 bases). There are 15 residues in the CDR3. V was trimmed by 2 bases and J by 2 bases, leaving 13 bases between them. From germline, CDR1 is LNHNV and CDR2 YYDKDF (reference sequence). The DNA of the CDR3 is TGTGCCACCAGCAGAAGGGGCAGGGGCGCCTACGAGCAGTACTTC. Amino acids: CATSRRGRGAYEQYF.

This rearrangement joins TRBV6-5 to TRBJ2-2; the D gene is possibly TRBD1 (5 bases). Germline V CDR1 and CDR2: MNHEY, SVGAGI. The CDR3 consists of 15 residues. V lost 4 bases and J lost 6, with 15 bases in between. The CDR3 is CASSSATAHAGELFF. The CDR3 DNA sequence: TGTGCCAGCAGTTCGGCGACAGCCCATGCCGGGGAGCTGTTTTTT.

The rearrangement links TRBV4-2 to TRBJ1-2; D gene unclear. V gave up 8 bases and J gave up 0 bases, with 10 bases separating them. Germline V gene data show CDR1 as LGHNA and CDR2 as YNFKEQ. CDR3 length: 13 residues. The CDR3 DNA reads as TGTGCCAGCTCCAGCGTAGCTAACTATGGCTACACCTTC. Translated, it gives CASSSVANYGYTF.

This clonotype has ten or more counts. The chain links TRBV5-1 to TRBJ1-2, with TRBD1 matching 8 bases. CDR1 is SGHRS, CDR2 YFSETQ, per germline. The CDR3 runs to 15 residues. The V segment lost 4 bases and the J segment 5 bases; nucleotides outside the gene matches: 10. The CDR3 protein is CASSTNGQGLYGYTF. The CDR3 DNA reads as TGCGCCAGCAGCACCAACGGACAGGGCCTATATGGCTACACCTTC.

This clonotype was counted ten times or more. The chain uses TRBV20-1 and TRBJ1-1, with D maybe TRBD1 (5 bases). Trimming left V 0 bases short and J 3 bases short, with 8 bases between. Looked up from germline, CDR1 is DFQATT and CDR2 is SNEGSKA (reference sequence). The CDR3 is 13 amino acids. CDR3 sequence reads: CSAREDSYTEAFF. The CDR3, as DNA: TGCAGTGCTAGAGAAGACAGCTACACTGAAGCTTTCTTT.

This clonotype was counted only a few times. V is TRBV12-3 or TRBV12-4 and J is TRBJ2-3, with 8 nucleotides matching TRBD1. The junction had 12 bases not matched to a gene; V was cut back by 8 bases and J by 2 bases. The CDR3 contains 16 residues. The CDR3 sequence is CASLQYTGGHTDTQYF. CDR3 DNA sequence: TGTGCCAGCCTTCAATACACAGGGGGTCACACAGATACGCAGTATTTT.

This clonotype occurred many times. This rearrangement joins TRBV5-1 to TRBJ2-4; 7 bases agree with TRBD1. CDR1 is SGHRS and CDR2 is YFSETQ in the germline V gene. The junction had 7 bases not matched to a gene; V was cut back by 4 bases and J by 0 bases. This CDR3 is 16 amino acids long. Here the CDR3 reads CASSLDRTLAKNIQYF. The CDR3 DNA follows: TGCGCCAGCAGCCTGGACAGGACTCTAGCCAAAAACATTCAGTACTTC.

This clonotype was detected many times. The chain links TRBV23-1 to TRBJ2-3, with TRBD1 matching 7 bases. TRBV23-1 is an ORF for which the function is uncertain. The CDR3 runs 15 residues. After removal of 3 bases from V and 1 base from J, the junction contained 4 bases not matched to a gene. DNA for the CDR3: TGCGCCAGCAGTCACGGGACAGACTGCACAGATACGCAGTATTTT. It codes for CASSHGTDCTDTQYF.

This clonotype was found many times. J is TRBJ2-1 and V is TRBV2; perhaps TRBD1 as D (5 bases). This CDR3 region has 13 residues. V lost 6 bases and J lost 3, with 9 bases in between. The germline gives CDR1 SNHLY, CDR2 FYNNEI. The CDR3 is CASRVDSYNEQFF. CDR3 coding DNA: TGTGCCAGCAGGGTAGACAGCTACAATGAGCAGTTCTTC.

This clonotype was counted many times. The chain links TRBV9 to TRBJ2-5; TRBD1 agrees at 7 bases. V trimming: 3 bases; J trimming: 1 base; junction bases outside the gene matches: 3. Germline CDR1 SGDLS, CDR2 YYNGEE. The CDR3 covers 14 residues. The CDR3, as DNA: TGTGCCAGCAGCGGCAGGGACAGCCAAGAGACCCAGTACTTC. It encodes CASSGRDSQETQYF.

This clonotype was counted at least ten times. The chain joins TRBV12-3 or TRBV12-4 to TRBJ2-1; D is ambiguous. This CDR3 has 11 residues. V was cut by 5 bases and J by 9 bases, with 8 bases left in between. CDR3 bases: TGTGCCAGCAGTCCCTATACTGAGCAGTTCTTC. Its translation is CASSPYTEQFF.

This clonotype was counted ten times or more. The CDR3 loop is CASSFRHHYGYTF. In DNA form, the CDR3 reads TGTGCCAGCAGTTTCCGCCACCACTATGGCTACACCTTC. This chain connects TRBV12-3 or TRBV12-4 to TRBJ1-2; D call uncertain. Trimming pared 3 bases from V and 3 bases from J, leaving 8 bases between. CDR3 length equals 13 residues.

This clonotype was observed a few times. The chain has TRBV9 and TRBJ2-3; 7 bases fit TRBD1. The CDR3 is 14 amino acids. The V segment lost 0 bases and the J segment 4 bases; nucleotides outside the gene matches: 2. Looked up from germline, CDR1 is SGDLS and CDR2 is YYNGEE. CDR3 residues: CASSVEGGPDTQYF. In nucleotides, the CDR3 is TGTGCCAGCAGCGTAGAAGGGGGCCCAGATACGCAGTATTTT. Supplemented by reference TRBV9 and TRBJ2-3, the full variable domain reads DSGVTQTPKHLITATGQRVTLRCSPRSGDLSVYWYQQSLDQGLQFLIQYYNGEERAKGNILERFSAQQFPDLHSELNLSSLELGDSALYFCASSVEGGPDTQYFGPGTRLTVL.

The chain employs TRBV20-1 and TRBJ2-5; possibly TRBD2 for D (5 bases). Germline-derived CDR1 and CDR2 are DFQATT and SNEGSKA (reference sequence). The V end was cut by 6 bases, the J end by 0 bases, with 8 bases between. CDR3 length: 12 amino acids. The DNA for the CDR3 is TGCAGTGCCCCGGACTACCAAGAGACCCAGTACTTC. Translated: CSAPDYQETQYF.

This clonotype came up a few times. The DNA for the CDR3 is TGTGCCAGCAGTTTTTACCTTGAGGCTGGCTACACCTTC. Encoded protein: CASSFYLEAGYTF. V and J are TRBV12-3 or TRBV12-4 and TRBJ1-2; D is unresolved. This CDR3 has 13 residues. Trimming took off 3 bases at V and 7 bases at J, with 12 bases between the two ends.

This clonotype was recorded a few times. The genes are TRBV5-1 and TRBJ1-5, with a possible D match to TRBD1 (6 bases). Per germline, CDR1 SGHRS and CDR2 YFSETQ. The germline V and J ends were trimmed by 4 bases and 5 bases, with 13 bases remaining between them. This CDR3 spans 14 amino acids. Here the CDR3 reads CASSEQGLYQPQHF. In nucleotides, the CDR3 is TGCGCCAGCAGCGAGCAGGGGTTATATCAGCCCCAGCATTTT. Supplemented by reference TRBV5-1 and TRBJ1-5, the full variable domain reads KAGVTQTPRYLIKTRGQQVTLSCSPISGHRSVSWYQQTPGQGLQFLFEYFSETQRNKGNFPGRFSGRQFSNSRSEMNVSTLELGDSALYLCASSEQGLYQPQHFGDGTRLSIL.

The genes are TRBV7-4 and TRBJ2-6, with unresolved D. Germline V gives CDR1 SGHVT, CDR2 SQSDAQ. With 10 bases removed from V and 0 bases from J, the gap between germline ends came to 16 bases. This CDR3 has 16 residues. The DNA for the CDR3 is TGTGCCATGGTGGCAGTACACAACTCTGGGGCCAACGTCCTGACTTTC. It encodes CAMVAVHNSGANVLTF.

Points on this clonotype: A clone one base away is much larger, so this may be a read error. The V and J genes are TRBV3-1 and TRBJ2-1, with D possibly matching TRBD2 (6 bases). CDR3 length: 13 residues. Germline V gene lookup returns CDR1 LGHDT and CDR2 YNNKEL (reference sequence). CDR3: CASSRGENNEQVF. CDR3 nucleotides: TGTGCCAGCAGCCGGGGGGAGAACAATGAGCAGGTCTTC.

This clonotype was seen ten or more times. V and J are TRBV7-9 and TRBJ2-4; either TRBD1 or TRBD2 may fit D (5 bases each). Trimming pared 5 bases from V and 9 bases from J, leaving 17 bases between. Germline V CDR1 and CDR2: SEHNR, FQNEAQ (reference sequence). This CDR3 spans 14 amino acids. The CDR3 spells CASSPAGTMGIQYF. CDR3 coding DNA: TGTGCCAGCAGCCCCGCTGGGACCATGGGCATTCAGTACTTC.

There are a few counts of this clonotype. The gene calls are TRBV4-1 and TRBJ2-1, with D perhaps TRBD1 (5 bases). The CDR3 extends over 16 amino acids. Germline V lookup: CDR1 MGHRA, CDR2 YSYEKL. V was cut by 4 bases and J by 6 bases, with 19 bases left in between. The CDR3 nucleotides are TGCGCCAGCAGCCTCCTAGTGATAGGGGCTTTCAATGAGCAGTTCTTC. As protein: CASSLLVIGAFNEQFF.

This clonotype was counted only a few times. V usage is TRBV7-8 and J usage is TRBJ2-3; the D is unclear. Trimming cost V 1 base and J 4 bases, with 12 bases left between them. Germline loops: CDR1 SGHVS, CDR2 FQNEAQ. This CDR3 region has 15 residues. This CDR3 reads CASSLVGSGSDTQYF. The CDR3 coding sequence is TGTGCCAGCAGCTTAGTGGGTAGTGGATCAGATACGCAGTATTTT.

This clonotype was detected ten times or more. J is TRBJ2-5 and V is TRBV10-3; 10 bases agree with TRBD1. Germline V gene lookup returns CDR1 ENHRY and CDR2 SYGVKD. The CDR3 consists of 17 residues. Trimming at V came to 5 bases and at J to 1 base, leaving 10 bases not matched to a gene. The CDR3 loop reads CAISHPGDRGPQETQYF. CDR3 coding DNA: TGTGCCATCAGTCATCCCGGGGACAGGGGACCCCAAGAGACCCAGTACTTC.

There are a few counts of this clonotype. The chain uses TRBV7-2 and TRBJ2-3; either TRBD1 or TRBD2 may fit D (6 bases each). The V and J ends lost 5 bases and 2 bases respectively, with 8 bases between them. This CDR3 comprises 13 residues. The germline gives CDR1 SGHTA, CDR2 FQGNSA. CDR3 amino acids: CASSRGLTDTQYF. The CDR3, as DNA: TGTGCCAGCAGCCGGGGGCTCACAGATACGCAGTATTTT.

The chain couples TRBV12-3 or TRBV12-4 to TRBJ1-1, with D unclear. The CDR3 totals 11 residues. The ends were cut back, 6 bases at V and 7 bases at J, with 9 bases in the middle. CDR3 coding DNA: TGTGCCAGCAGATGGCGGTTTGAAGCTTTCTTT. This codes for CASRWRFEAFF.

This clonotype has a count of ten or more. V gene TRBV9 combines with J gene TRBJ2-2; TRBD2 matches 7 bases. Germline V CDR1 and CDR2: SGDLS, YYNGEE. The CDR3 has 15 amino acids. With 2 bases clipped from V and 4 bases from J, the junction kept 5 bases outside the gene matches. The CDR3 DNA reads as TGTGCCAGCAGCGTGCGACTAGCAAGCACCGGGGAGCTGTTTTTT. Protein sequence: CASSVRLASTGELFF.

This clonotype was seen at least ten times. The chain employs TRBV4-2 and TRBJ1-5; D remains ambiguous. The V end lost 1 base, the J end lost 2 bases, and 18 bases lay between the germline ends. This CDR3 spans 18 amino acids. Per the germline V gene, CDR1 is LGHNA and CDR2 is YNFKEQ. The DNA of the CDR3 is TGTGCCAGCAGCCAAGTGAGTAGAGGCGTTACAGGCAATCAGCCCCAGCATTTT. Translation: CASSQVSRGVTGNQPQHF.

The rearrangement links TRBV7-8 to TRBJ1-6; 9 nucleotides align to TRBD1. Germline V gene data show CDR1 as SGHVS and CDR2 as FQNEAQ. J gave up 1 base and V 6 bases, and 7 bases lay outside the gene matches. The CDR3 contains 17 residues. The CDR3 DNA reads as TGTGCCAGCAGGCCACAGGGGGCGCGATCCTATAATTCACCCCTCCACTTT. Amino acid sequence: CASRPQGARSYNSPLHF.

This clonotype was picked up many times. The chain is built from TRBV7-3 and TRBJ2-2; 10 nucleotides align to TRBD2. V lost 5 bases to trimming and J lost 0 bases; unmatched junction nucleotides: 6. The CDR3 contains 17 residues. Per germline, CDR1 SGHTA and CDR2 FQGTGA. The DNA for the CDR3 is TGTGCCAGCAGCCACCCTAGCGGGGGTGCGAACACCGGGGAGCTGTTTTTT. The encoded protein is CASSHPSGGANTGELFF.

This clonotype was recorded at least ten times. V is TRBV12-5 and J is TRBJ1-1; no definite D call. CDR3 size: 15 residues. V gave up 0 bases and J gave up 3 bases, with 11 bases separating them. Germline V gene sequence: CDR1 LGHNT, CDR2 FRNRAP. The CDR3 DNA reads TGTGCTAGTGGTTTGGTAATTAGCGGAGACACTGAAGCTTTCTTT. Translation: CASGLVISGDTEAFF.